The entry below describes one T cell receptor beta chain. Its specificity is unknown. This clone may be a read error of a much larger clone one base away. The entry originates in a study of T cells in Graves' hyperthyroidism and ophthalmopathy. Study-wide results and caveats: Patients with ophthalmopathy were separated from those with stable hyperthyroidism by a 13 V-J model. Most expanded thyroid clonotypes above 0.001 recurred in blood. Ophthalmopathy, as predicted by the model, came a median 6.5 months after the prediction.

Each diagnosis was grounded in clinical symptoms, serum thyroxine and TRAb, thyroid ultrasound, and orbital computed tomography. Amplification of TCR beta CDR3 regions was performed using RNA transcripts as template. First-round RT-PCR targeting the TCR CDR3 was performed with the HTBI primer set. TCRdb redid the calling of the multiplex PCR reads with MiXCR, one entry per CDR3 protein. The table shows about 400,000 distinct CDR3 sequences, with under 15% occurring only once. CDR1 is SEHNR and CDR2 is FQNEAQ in the germline V gene (reference sequence). The CDR3 consists of 15 residues. The chain carries TRBV7-9 and TRBJ2-1; D not resolved. The end of the DNA is better explained by TRBJ2-7, so the J call may be wrong. This TCR was recovered from a woman aged 25 to 39 with Graves' hyperthyroidism. The sequenced sample was blood. CDR3 DNA: TGTGCCAGCAGCTTAGGTTCGTACTATTACAATGAGCAGTACTTC. It yields the protein CASSLGSYYYNEQYF.